This T cell receptor beta chain was sequenced in a study of T cells in localized non-small cell lung cancer (TCRdb year 2020). For the study in its entirety: T cell repertoires of 200 to 300 early-stage NSCLC patients were analyzed, with tumors being compared against uninvolved tumor-adjacent lungs. All 230 or so NSCLC patients in the cohort were treatment-naive and had localized lung tumors that were resected. Of the NSCLC patients, 120 to 150 were male and roughly 100 were female, and the mean age was approximately 69 years.

About this clone itself: The antigen this receptor binds is unknown. Base quality data are lacking; no much larger clone is found one base away.

Cut back by 0 bases and 7 bases, the V and J ends lie 13 bases apart. CDR1 and CDR2 (SGHRS, YFSETQ) derive from the germline V gene. Spanning cysteine to phenylalanine, the CDR3 consists of 14 amino acids. Only CDR3 DNA remains: 42 bases, in frame from the first base. The study at large found these results: Longer overall survival was associated with higher blood T cell density, whereas shorter survival was associated with higher adjacent-lung clonality. Since the design was exploratory, TCR variables were selected using unadjusted p-values with no false-discovery rate correction. Because multi-region tumor sequencing was not done, intratumor heterogeneity could not be ruled out. A median of around 60 of the top 100 tumor clones turned up in the paired uninvolved adjacent lung, and about 28 of those clones also ranked among the top 100 of that same adjacent lung. Uninvolved tumor-adjacent lung showed the highest T cell clonality, higher than tumor, which suggests more focused antigenic responses in the uninvolved tumor-adjacent lung.

At diagnosis, peripheral blood, uninvolved tumor-adjacent lung and tumor were collected and were preserved as a mix of fresh-frozen and FFPE material. For TCR repertoire profiling, blood samples were analyzed in the form of peripheral blood mononuclear cells. The immunoSEQ Assay was used to sequence TCR beta CDR3 regions from DNA. On the study's bioinformatics: T cell density was computed as TCR beta template counts normalized to usable DNA estimated by amplifying housekeeping genes. Richness was estimated using the preseqR package, with extrapolation to 400,000 templates for PBMC samples and to 120,000 templates for tissue samples. Clonality was defined by subtracting Pielou's evenness from one. Tissue-enriched TCRs were identified through differential abundance testing performed on productive amino-acid clonotypes, with a minimum total count of 5 and an alpha of 0.1. The Jaccard Index and the Morisita Overlap Index were used to quantify repertoire overlap between compartments. GLIPH clustered TCR beta CDR3s with public tetramer-defined viral CDR3s; viral motifs required at least three viral sequences plus V-gene enrichment. TCRdb holds this immuneACCESS table with in-frame rearrangements only. Some clones are missing; in checked studies, unresolved V genes explain under half, and the rest has no known cause. V, J and clone size derive from that table, while D and trimming were established from the DNA sequence. The sample data list 30,000 to 35,000 clones, and about 92% of these were observed just once. 2% to 2.5% of the sample is in the top ten clones.

This receptor was identified in a female donor older than 55 with stage I lung adenocarcinoma. The starting material was peripheral blood, obtained before any cancer treatment. The V and J segments used are TRBV5-1 and TRBJ2-5, with TRBD1 as a weak D call on 7 bases. The DNA is TGCGCCAGCAGCTTGGGACAGGGAGGTTCGACCCAGTACTTC. It translates as CASSLGQGGSTQYF.